A selection of T cell receptor beta chains follows, all from one sample in a study of cytomegalovirus exposure and HLA in healthy donors. The assay was immunoSEQ multiplex PCR, and TCRdb's table has in-frame clones only and misses some. The data contain approximately 190,000 clones, roughly 74% of them singletons. What was sequenced was PBMCs. Receptor source: a woman younger than 45 in good health and CMV-seropositive. The CDR3 runs from the conserved cysteine through the conserved F or W. A D gene is named only where the DNA matches it firmly. Clone size appears in some rows only: once, few, many, or a class for an expanded clone.

>NA|TRBJ1-2|TRBD1|TRBV13
CASRLPGQGDNGYTF
TGTGCCAGCAGACTACCGGGACAGGGAGACAATGGCTACACCTTC
>few|TRBJ2-3|TRBD2|TRBV11-2
CASSLDGVSGGTDTQYF
TGTGCCAGCAGCTTAGATGGCGTCAGCGGGGGCACAGATACGCAGTATTTT
>many|TRBJ1-1|NA|TRBV5-4
CASSLRFRNTEAFF
TGTGCCAGCAGCTTACGGTTTCGGAACACTGAAGCTTTCTTT
>few|TRBJ1-3|NA|TRBV5-1
CASSPSGGSGNTIYF
TGCGCCAGCAGCCCCTCGGGGGGCTCTGGAAACACCATATATTTT
>NA|TRBJ2-7|NA|TRBV7-6
CASSLDTSYEQYF
TGTGCCAGCAGCTTAGACACCTCCTACGAGCAGTACTTC
>NA|TRBJ2-5|NA|TRBV2
CASKNLWGTRRETQYF
TGTGCCAGCAAGAATCTCTGGGGCACCCGTCGGGAGACCCAGTACTTC
>NA|TRBJ2-3|TRBD2|TRBV4-2
CASSQDPERGATDTQYF
TGTGCCAGCAGCCAAGATCCCGAGCGGGGGGCCACAGATACGCAGTATTTT
>NA|TRBJ2-7|TRBD2|TRBV9
CASSVGLADSYEQYF
TGTGCCAGCAGCGTAGGGCTAGCGGATTCCTACGAGCAGTACTTC
>NA|TRBJ1-1|NA|TRBV19
CASSIEGGGAEAFF
TGTGCCAGTAGTATAGAGGGGGGAGGCGCTGAAGCTTTCTTT
>NA|TRBJ2-7|NA|TRBV28
CASSSLNLKYEQYF
TGTGCCAGCAGTTCTCTAAATCTAAAGTACGAGCAGTACTTC
>NA|TRBJ2-1|NA|TRBV4-1
CASSQDPREEGYNEQFF
TGCGCCAGCAGCCAAGATCCTAGAGAGGAGGGGTACAATGAGCAGTTCTTC
>NA|TRBJ2-5|NA|TRBV5-4
CASGRGNQETQYF
TGTGCCAGCGGCAGGGGAAACCAAGAGACCCAGTACTTC
>NA|TRBJ2-2|TRBD1|TRBV19
CASTAGGANTGELFF
TGTGCCAGTACCGCAGGGGGCGCGAACACCGGGGAGCTGTTTTTT
>NA|TRBJ2-1|TRBD2|TRBV5-1
CASSPVTPSGRSYNEQFF
TGCGCCAGCAGCCCCGTTACTCCTAGCGGGAGGTCCTACAATGAGCAGTTCTTC
>NA|TRBJ1-1|NA|TRBV5-1
CASSVRGGTEAFF
TGCGCCAGCAGCGTCCGGGGGGGCACTGAAGCTTTCTTT
>NA|TRBJ1-5|NA|TRBV5-8
CASSLWAQNQPQHF
TGTGCCAGCAGCTTGTGGGCACAGAATCAGCCCCAGCATTTT